This is a list of T cell receptor beta chains from one sample in a study of T cells in Graves' hyperthyroidism and ophthalmopathy. TCRdb analysed the multiplex PCR reads with MiXCR anew, one entry per CDR3 protein. This table has 650,000 to 850,000 distinct CDR3 sequences, approximately 19% appearing once. The material sequenced was blood. These TCRs come from a woman aged 50 to 60 with Graves' hyperthyroidism that later progressed to Graves' ophthalmopathy. The CDR3 runs from the conserved cysteine through the conserved F or W. D genes are given only for firm matches. Rows may omit the clone size; those that give it use once, few, many or a size class.

clone_size	j_call	d_call	v_call	cdr3_nt	cdr3_aa
NA	TRBJ2-7	NA	TRBV2	TGTGCCAGCAGTGATGGTCGAATGGGCGAGCAGTACTTC	CASSDGRMGEQYF
few	TRBJ1-2	TRBD1	TRBV7-2	TGTGCCAGCAGCCCGGCGGACAGGTTAAACTATGGCTACACCTTC	CASSPADRLNYGYTF
many	TRBJ2-3	NA	TRBV13	TGTGCCACAAAGGGGGTTTGGGACACAGATACGCAGTATTTT	CATKGVWDTDTQYF
few	TRBJ1-5	NA	TRBV2	TGTGCCAGCAGTGCTTTTCGGGGACTTCTTTCAGACTCCAATCAGCCCCAGCATTTT	CASSAFRGLLSDSNQPQHF
many	TRBJ1-1	NA	TRBV3-1	TGTGCCAGCACCACAGGGACGGGGAACACTGAAGCTTTCTTT	CASTTGTGNTEAFF
many	TRBJ2-5	NA	TRBV6-1	TGTGCCAGCAGTCCATCGACAGCCACGATGGAGACCCAGTACTTC	CASSPSTATMETQYF
many	TRBJ2-5	NA	TRBV30	TGTGCCTGGAGTGTACTTGGCGGGGGCGGAGAGACCCAGTACTTC	CAWSVLGGGGETQYF
NA	TRBJ2-3	NA	TRBV5-6	TGTGCCAGCAGCTTGGGATCGACAGTTTTAGATACGCAGTATTTT	CASSLGSTVLDTQYF
NA	TRBJ2-4	TRBD1	TRBV12-3/TRBV12-4	TGTGCCAGCAGTTTAGCGGGGACAGCCCAAGGAGCCAAAAACATTCAGTACTTC	CASSLAGTAQGAKNIQYF
NA	TRBJ2-5	TRBD1	TRBV5-1	TGCGCCAGCAGCTTGGGGGACAGCCCGAATCGCCAGTACTTC	CASSLGDSPNRQYF
few	TRBJ1-5	NA	TRBV30	TGTGCCTGGGGACCGGGCAATCAGCCCCAGCATTTT	CAWGPGNQPQHF
many	TRBJ1-5	NA	TRBV2	TGTGCCAGCAGTGCCCAGTTTAACCAGCCCCAGCATTTT	CASSAQFNQPQHF
NA	TRBJ1-2	NA	TRBV27	TGTGCCAGCAGCTCATTGGGGATCTATGGCTACACCTTC	CASSSLGIYGYTF
NA	TRBJ1-4	NA	TRBV6-4	TGTGCCAGCAGTTACTCGTTTGGACGGGCCCATAATGAAAAACTGTTTTTT	CASSYSFGRAHNEKLFF
many	TRBJ2-2	NA	TRBV2	TGTGCCAGCAGTGAAGCTGGAAACACCGGGGAGCTGTTTTTT	CASSEAGNTGELFF
NA	TRBJ1-4	TRBD1	TRBV18	TGTGCCAGCTCCTTAAGACAGGGCGGAGATGAAAAACTGTTTTTT	CASSLRQGGDEKLFF
many	TRBJ2-4	NA	TRBV3-1	TGTGCCAGCAGCCAAGAGATAGGGCTGAACATTCAGTACTTC	CASSQEIGLNIQYF
many	TRBJ1-2	NA	TRBV12-3/TRBV12-4	TGTGCCAGCAGTCGGAGCCGGGATACTACGTATGGCTACACCTTC	CASSRSRDTTYGYTF
NA	TRBJ2-7	TRBD1	TRBV7-8	TGTGCCAGCAGCCTCGGACAGGGGGTCCACGAGCAGTACTTC	CASSLGQGVHEQYF
many	TRBJ2-7	TRBD2	TRBV20-1	TGCAGTGCTAGAGCTCCGACTAGCGGGGGACCCTACGAGCAGTACTTC	CSARAPTSGGPYEQYF
NA	TRBJ1-5	NA	TRBV6-1	TGTGCCAGCAGTGACCCAGACGGACCCAATCAGCCCCAGCATTTT	CASSDPDGPNQPQHF
NA	TRBJ1-2	NA	TRBV6-6	TGTGCCAGCAGTTACTCTTTCGCAGACGCGAACTATGGCTACACCTTC	CASSYSFADANYGYTF
many	TRBJ1-2	NA	TRBV18	TGTGCCAGCTCACCAGGGCAACAGAGCTATGGCTACACCTTC	CASSPGQQSYGYTF
NA	TRBJ2-7	NA	TRBV19	TGTGCCAGCAAAGGCGGGACAACCCCCTACGAGCAGTACTTC	CASKGGTTPYEQYF
many	TRBJ2-1	TRBD2	TRBV20-1	TGCAGTGCTATAGCGGGGGGGGTCATTAACGACGAGCAGTTCTTC	CSAIAGGVINDEQFF
NA	TRBJ2-1	NA	TRBV20-1	TGCAGTGCTAACAGGGATAACAATGAGCAGTTCTTC	CSANRDNNEQFF
many	TRBJ1-2	NA	TRBV14	TGTGCCAGCAGCCAAGAACGGAACTATGGCTACACCTTC	CASSQERNYGYTF
NA	TRBJ1-6	TRBD1	TRBV6-1	TGTGCCAGCAGCCTCGACAGGGGCCATGGACCCCTCCACTTT	CASSLDRGHGPLHF
many	TRBJ1-2	TRBD1	TRBV5-1	TGCGCCAGCAGCTTCCCTCGGACAGGGGGTTACTATGGCTACACCTTC	CASSFPRTGGYYGYTF
few	TRBJ2-1	TRBD2	TRBV19	TGTGCCAGTAGTATTGGACTAGCGGGGGGGTCCTACAATGAGCAGTTCTTC	CASSIGLAGGSYNEQFF
few	TRBJ2-1	NA	TRBV7-8	TGTGCCAGCAGCACAACTAGGATCTCCTACAATGAGCAGTTCTTC	CASSTTRISYNEQFF
few	TRBJ1-4	NA	TRBV2	TGTGCCAGCAGTGAAGGGACCATTGGAAAACTGTTTTTT	CASSEGTIGKLFF
many	TRBJ1-2	NA	TRBV11-2	TGTGCCAGCAGCTTATCGGTTTATGGCTACACCTTC	CASSLSVYGYTF
many	TRBJ2-1	TRBD2	TRBV12-3/TRBV12-4	TGTGCCAGCAGCCGAAGCGGGGGGGCCTACAATGAGCAGTTCTTC	CASSRSGGAYNEQFF
many	TRBJ1-1	TRBD1	TRBV11-2	TGTGCCAGCAGCCTCCGGGACAGGAACACTGAAGCTTTCTTT	CASSLRDRNTEAFF
many	TRBJ2-7	NA	TRBV20-1	TGCAGTGCCAAGCGTCGATCGGACTACGAGCAGTACTTC	CSAKRRSDYEQYF
many	TRBJ1-4	NA	TRBV7-6	TGTGCCAGCAGGCGGGGGCACGGTAATGAAAAACTGTTTTTT	CASRRGHGNEKLFF
many	TRBJ2-5	NA	TRBV3-1	TGTGCCAGCAGCCGAGAACCGGGAGCTCAAGAGACCCAGTACTTC	CASSREPGAQETQYF
many	TRBJ1-1	NA	TRBV12-3/TRBV12-4	TGTGCCAGCAGTTTCACCAGTAACACTGAAGCTTTCTTT	CASSFTSNTEAFF
NA	TRBJ2-2	TRBD2	TRBV12-3/TRBV12-4	TGTGCCAGCAGTTTTCAAGCCGGGGGGGCCGACACCGGGGAGCTGTTTTTT	CASSFQAGGADTGELFF
NA	TRBJ1-6	NA	TRBV28	TGTGCCAGCAGTTTTTGGGGGCCTAATTCACCCCTCCACTTT	CASSFWGPNSPLHF
many	TRBJ2-7	TRBD1	TRBV3-1	TGTGCCAGCAGCCATGGGACAGGGGGCGAGCAGTACTTC	CASSHGTGGEQYF